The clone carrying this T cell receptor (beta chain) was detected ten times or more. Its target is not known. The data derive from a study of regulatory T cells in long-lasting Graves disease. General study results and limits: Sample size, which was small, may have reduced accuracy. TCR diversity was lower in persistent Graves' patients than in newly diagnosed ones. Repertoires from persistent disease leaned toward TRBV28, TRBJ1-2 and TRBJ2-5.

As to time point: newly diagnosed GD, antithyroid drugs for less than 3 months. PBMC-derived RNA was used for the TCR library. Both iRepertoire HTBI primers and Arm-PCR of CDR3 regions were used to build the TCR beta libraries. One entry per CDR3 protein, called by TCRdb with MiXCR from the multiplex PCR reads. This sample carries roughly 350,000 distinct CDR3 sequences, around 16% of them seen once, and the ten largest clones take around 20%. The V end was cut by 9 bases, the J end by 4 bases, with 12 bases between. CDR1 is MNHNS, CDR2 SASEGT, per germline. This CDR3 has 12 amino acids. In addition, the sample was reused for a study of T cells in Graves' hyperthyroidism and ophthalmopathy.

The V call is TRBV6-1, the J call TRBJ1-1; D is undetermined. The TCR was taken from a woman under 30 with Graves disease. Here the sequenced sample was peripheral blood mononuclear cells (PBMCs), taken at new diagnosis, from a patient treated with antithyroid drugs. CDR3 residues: CASMRPATEAFF. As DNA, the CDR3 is TGTGCCAGTATGCGACCCGCCACTGAAGCTTTCTTT.